This T cell receptor beta chain comes out of a study of blood T cell repertoires in COVID-19. Across the whole study: COVID-19 samples from acute and convalescent phases originated in the United States, Italy and Spain. Nucleic acid was either cDNA or gDNA, and it came from T cells, B-cell-depleted T cells, or PBMCs.

Per the authors' pipeline: Researchers report that nucleated cell counts were estimated from reference gene primer amplification. TCRdb keeps only in-frame clones here, not all; method: immunoSEQ multiplex PCR. V and J calls plus clone size are reproduced from that table; the DNA served to infer D and trimming. The sample lists about 370,000 clones, roughly 86% occurring once. V was clipped by 6 bases and J by 0 bases, with 11 bases between them. The CDR3 spans 14 residues. The germline V gene has CDR1 MNHEY and CDR2 SVGAGI. Enrolled during active infection, Seattle patients were then followed longitudinally.

The specimen sequenced was peripheral blood. The chain has TRBV6-5 and TRBJ2-5; D remains unclear. The source of this sequence is a woman younger than 45 with COVID-19, enrolled during active disease. The CDR3 protein is CASSPTVYQETQYF. In DNA form, the CDR3 reads TGTGCCAGCAGCCCAACAGTGTACCAAGAGACCCAGTACTTC.